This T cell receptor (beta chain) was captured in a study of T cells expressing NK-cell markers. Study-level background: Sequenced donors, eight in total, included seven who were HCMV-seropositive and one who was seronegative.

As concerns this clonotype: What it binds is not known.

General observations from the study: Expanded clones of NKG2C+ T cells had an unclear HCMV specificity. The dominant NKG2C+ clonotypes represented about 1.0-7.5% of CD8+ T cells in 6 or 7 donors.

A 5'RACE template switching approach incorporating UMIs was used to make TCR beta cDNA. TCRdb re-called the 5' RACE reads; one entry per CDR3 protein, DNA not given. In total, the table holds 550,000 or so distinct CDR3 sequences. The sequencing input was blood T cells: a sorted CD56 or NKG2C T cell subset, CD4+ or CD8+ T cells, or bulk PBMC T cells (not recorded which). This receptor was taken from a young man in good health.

This CDR3 is CASSSYRDGEETQYF. V is TRBV11-3 and J is TRBJ2-5; the D call from TCRdb, TRBD1, cannot be confirmed without DNA. This CDR3 is built from 15 residues. CDR1 is SGHNT and CDR2 is YENEEA in the germline V gene.